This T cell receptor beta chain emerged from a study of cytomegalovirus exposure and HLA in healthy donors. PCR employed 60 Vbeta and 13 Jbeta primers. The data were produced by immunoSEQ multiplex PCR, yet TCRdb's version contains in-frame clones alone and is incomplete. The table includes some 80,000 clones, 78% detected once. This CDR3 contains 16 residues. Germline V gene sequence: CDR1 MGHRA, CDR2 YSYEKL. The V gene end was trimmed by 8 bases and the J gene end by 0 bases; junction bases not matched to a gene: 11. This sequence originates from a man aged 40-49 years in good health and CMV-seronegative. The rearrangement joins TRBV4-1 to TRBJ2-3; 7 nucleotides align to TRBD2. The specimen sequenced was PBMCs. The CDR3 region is CASRHLSSGSTDTQYF. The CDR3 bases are TGCGCCAGCCGACACCTTAGTAGCGGGAGCACAGATACGCAGTATTTT.